Each of the 14 T cell receptor beta chains below was sequenced from the same sample in a study of T cell changes during pregnancy in multiple sclerosis (dated by TCRdb to the late 2010s). Library method: the immunoSEQ multiplex PCR assay. The clones in this table, taken by TCRdb from immuneACCESS, are in-frame only. Not every clone is retained; where verified, under half of the shortfall comes from an unresolved V gene, and the cause of the rest is unknown. The sample yields 70,000 to 100,000 clones; about 93% were counted once. Of the sample, approximately 4.7% is held by the ten largest clones. Sequenced here: peripheral blood, sampled in the first trimester of pregnancy. The receptors were sampled from a female donor with multiple sclerosis, enrolled in a pregnancy study.

This clone was counted once. This rearrangement joins TRBV2 to TRBJ2-5; 9 nucleotides match TRBD1. V shed 11 bases, J shed 1 base, and the junction held 2 bases outside the gene matches. From germline, CDR1 is SNHLY and CDR2 FYNNEI. The length of the CDR3 is 12 residues. CDR3 region: CAGDRVQETQYF. In DNA form, the CDR3 reads TGTGCCGGGGACAGGGTCCAAGAGACCCAGTACTTC.

The chain employs TRBV10-3 and TRBJ2-2; TRBD2 matches 12 bases. Germline trimming cut 8 bases from V and 5 bases from J; bases unmatched to any gene: 6. Germline loops: CDR1 ENHRY, CDR2 SYGVKD. The CDR3 is 15 amino acids. In DNA, the CDR3 is TGTGCCATCTTGGGACTAGCGGGTCCTACCGGGGAGCTGTTTTTT. As protein: CAILGLAGPTGELFF.

Remarks on this clone: At the DNA level, this CDR3 is encoded by other sequences in the same sample as well. The chain links TRBV9 to TRBJ2-2, with D possibly TRBD2 on 6 matching bases. CDR1 is SGDLS, CDR2 YYNGEE, per germline. CDR3 length: 13 residues. The V end was cut by 2 bases, the J end by 8 bases, with 10 bases between. The CDR3 sequence is CASSVGGTGELFF. Written as DNA, the CDR3 is TGTGCCAGCAGCGTCGGGGGAACTGGGGAGCTGTTTTTT.

This clone was seen only once. The rearrangement uses TRBV5-6 and TRBJ1-4; D unresolved. Trimming stripped 4 bases from V and 4 bases from J, with 11 bases between. The CDR3 contains 14 residues. Looked up from germline, CDR1 is SGHDT and CDR2 is YYEEEE. DNA of the CDR3: TGTGCCAGCAGCCTAGTGGGTGTTAATGAAAAACTGTTTTTT. Residues: CASSLVGVNEKLFF.

The chain couples TRBV7-8 to TRBJ2-5, with TRBD1 matching 8 bases. The CDR3 covers 15 residues. With V trimmed by 4 bases and J by 0 bases, 4 bases remained unmatched. Germline assignment: CDR1 SGHVS and CDR2 FQNEAQ. CDR3 in DNA: TGTGCCAGCAGCTGGACACAGGGGGACCAAGAGACCCAGTACTTC. This sequence encodes CASSWTQGDQETQYF.

The chain is built from TRBV7-2 and TRBJ1-2; TRBD1 agrees at 8 bases. Germline trimming cut 5 bases from V and 7 bases from J; bases unmatched to any gene: 9. The CDR3 loop spans 14 amino acids. In germline, CDR1 is SGHTA, CDR2 FQGNSA. DNA of the CDR3: TGTGCCAGCAGCCCCGGACAGGGTATCGGTGGCTACACCTTC. It codes for CASSPGQGIGGYTF. Full variable domain (remainder filled in from reference TRBV7-2 and TRBJ1-2): GAGVSQSPSNKVTEKGKDVELRCDPISGHTALYWYRQSLGQGLEFLIYFQGNSAPDKSGLPSDRFSAERTGGSVSTLTIQRTQQEDSAVYLCASSPGQGIGGYTFGSGTRLTVV.

V and J are TRBV6-1 and TRBJ1-5; 8 nucleotides agree with TRBD1. The CDR3 spans 16 residues. V lost 4 bases and J lost 4; bases outside the gene matches: 9. CDR1 is MNHNS, CDR2 SASEGT, per germline. DNA for the CDR3: TGTGCCAGCAGTGTCCTGCTAACAGGGGGGAATCAGCCCCAGCATTTT. Translated: CASSVLLTGGNQPQHF.

V gene TRBV9 combines with J gene TRBJ2-2; possible D gene TRBD2, 5 bases. CDR1 and CDR2 from the germline V gene are SGDLS and YYNGEE. Trimming removed 3 bases from V and 5 bases from J, with 11 bases in between. The CDR3 sequence is 14 residues long. The CDR3 DNA sequence: TGTGCCAGCAGCGGCGGACGAGGGACCGGGGAGCTGTTTTTT. This encodes CASSGGRGTGELFF.

The chain employs TRBV6-6 and TRBJ1-2; D gene unclear. Deletions cut 2 bases from V and 6 bases from J, with 16 bases between. Germline CDR1 and CDR2: MNHNY and SVGAGI (reference sequence). This CDR3 is 15 amino acids long. In DNA, the CDR3 is TGTGCCAGCAGTTACGGGCAGCTGAGTCGAAATGGCTACACCTTC. It is translated as CASSYGQLSRNGYTF.

V is TRBV10-1 and J is TRBJ1-1; D is undetermined. Germline V CDR1 and CDR2: WNHNN, SYGVQD (reference sequence). CDR3 length equals 14 residues. Trimming stripped 0 bases from V and 6 bases from J, with 11 bases between. In DNA form, the CDR3 reads TGCGCCAGCAGTGAGTCGGCAAGAGCGGCTGAAGCTTTCTTT. This codes for CASSESARAAEAFF.

The chain uses TRBV18 and TRBJ1-2; 8 positions agree with TRBD1. V was clipped by 4 bases and J by 5 bases; unmatched bases: 6. This CDR3 region has 14 residues. The germline V gene has CDR1 KGHSH and CDR2 LQKENI. The CDR3 spells CASSRDRLGYGYTF. The CDR3 coding sequence is TGTGCCAGCTCACGGGACAGGTTGGGATATGGCTACACCTTC.

This chain links TRBV7-6 with TRBJ1-1; 8 nucleotides agree with TRBD1. CDR1 is SGHVS and CDR2 is FNYEAQ in the germline V gene. This CDR3 spans 14 amino acids. With V trimmed by 4 bases and J by 1 base, 2 bases remained unmatched. DNA of the CDR3: TGTGCCAGCAGCTCCGGGACAGGGAACACTGAAGCTTTCTTT. Translation: CASSSGTGNTEAFF. Drawing the rest from reference TRBV7-6 and TRBJ1-1, the complete variable domain is GAGVSQSPRYKVTKRGQDVALRCDPISGHVSLYWYRQALGQGPEFLTYFNYEAQQDKSGLPNDRFSAERPEGSISTLTIQRTEQRDSAMYRCASSSGTGNTEAFFGQGTRLTVV.

The chain is built from TRBV30 and TRBJ1-2; 8 bases match TRBD1. The CDR3 is made up of 15 amino acids. Germline V gene sequence: CDR1 GTSNPN, CDR2 SVGIG (reference sequence). J gave up 3 bases and V 3 bases, and 9 bases lay outside the gene matches. CDR3 DNA: TGTGCCTGGAGGGCCCGAGACAGGGGCTACTATGGCTACACCTTC. This sequence encodes CAWRARDRGYYGYTF.

This clone came up once. V and J are TRBV7-2 and TRBJ2-7; D is unclear. CDR1 is SGHTA and CDR2 is FQGNSA in the germline V gene. V lost 3 bases to trimming and J lost 3 bases, with 6 bases between them. This CDR3 is built from 12 residues. The CDR3 DNA reads as TGTGCCAGCAGCTTGAACAGCTACGAGCAGTACTTC. As protein: CASSLNSYEQYF.